The 21 T cell receptor beta chains below were found in one sample sequenced in a study of blood T cell repertoires in COVID-19 (dated by TCRdb to the early 2020s). Library prep was done by the immunoSEQ multiplex PCR assay. TCRdb holds this immuneACCESS table with in-frame rearrangements only. Some clones are missing; in checked studies, unresolved V genes explain under half, and the rest has no known cause. This sample is represented by 150,000 to 200,000 clones; 82% of them were singletons. Clones ranked in the top ten supply under 9% of the sample. The sequenced material came from peripheral blood. All receptors derive from a woman between 40 and 55 years old with COVID-19, enrolled during active disease.

CDR3 sequence: CASAWQGMYNEQFF. CDR3 bases: TGTGCCAGCGCGTGGCAGGGTATGTACAATGAGCAGTTCTTC. The chain recombines TRBV27 with TRBJ2-1, with D possibly being TRBD1 (5 bases). V lost 8 bases to trimming and J lost 4 bases, with 15 bases between them. This CDR3 comprises 14 residues. Germline loops: CDR1 MNHEY, CDR2 SMNVEV (reference sequence).

CDR3: CASSTTSGRTETQYF. CDR3 bases: TGCGCCAGCAGCACCACTAGCGGGAGAACTGAGACCCAGTACTTC. The chain uses TRBV5-1 and TRBJ2-5; TRBD2 agrees at 11 bases. Germline V gives CDR1 SGHRS, CDR2 YFSETQ. The junction had 7 bases not matched to a gene; V was cut back by 4 bases and J by 5 bases. The CDR3 is 15 amino acids. Full variable domain (outside the CDR3, taken from reference TRBV5-1 and TRBJ2-5): KAGVTQTPRYLIKTRGQQVTLSCSPISGHRSVSWYQQTPGQGLQFLFEYFSETQRNKGNFPGRFSGRQFSNSRSEMNVSTLELGDSALYLCASSTTSGRTETQYFGPGTRLLVL.

The V call is TRBV4-2, the J call TRBJ2-7; 8 bases are a match to TRBD2. CDR3 length equals 17 residues. After removal of 0 bases from V and 4 bases from J, the junction contained 11 bases not matched to a gene. Germline V lookup: CDR1 LGHNA, CDR2 YNFKEQ. Here the CDR3 DNA reads TGTGCCAGCAGCCAAGATATACCCGCGGGGGGCGGATACGAGCAGTACTTC. It yields the protein CASSQDIPAGGGYEQYF.

The chain uses TRBV10-2 and TRBJ2-7; 7 bases match TRBD2. The CDR3 extends over 15 amino acids. V lost 6 bases to trimming and J lost 0 bases; unmatched junction nucleotides: 8. Looked up from germline, CDR1 is WSHSY and CDR2 is SAAADI. CDR3 in DNA: TGCGCCAGCAGGGACCTAGCGGAGGGCTCCTACGAGCAGTACTTC. Translating it yields CASRDLAEGSYEQYF.

The chain is built from TRBV24-1 and TRBJ2-2, with D hard to call. With 7 bases removed from V and 1 base from J, the gap between germline ends came to 9 bases. Per the germline V gene, CDR1 is KGHDR and CDR2 is SFDVKD. CDR3 length: 14 amino acids. The CDR3, as DNA: TGTGCCACCAGAGCCGGAGAGAACACCGGGGAGCTGTTTTTT. Its protein product is CATRAGENTGELFF.

Of note for this clone: A junction boundary mismatches the germline segment, possibly from a read error. J is TRBJ1-1 and V is TRBV28; D perhaps matches TRBD1 (5 bases). Germline lookup yields CDR1 MDHEN and CDR2 SYDVKM. CDR3 length equals 13 residues. CDR3: CASTRSGNAEAFF. The CDR3, as DNA: TGTGCCAGCACCAGATCAGGGAACGCTGAAGCTTTCTTT.

The genes are TRBV11-2 and TRBJ1-2; 7 bases line up with TRBD1. In germline, CDR1 is SGHAT, CDR2 FQNNGV. The CDR3 spans 16 residues. V was clipped by 1 base and J by 0 bases; unmatched bases: 5. The CDR3 loop is CASSLVGTEPNYGYTF. CDR3 DNA: TGTGCCAGCAGCTTAGTCGGGACAGAACCTAACTATGGCTACACCTTC.

CDR3 DNA: TGTGCCAGCAGCCGAACAGGGTTCGGTCAGCCCCAGCATTTT. Protein sequence: CASSRTGFGQPQHF. This chain links TRBV6-5 with TRBJ1-5, with a tentative D call TRBD1 (6 bases). Germline V gene data show CDR1 as MNHEY and CDR2 as SVGAGI. V was trimmed by 6 bases and J by 6 bases, leaving 15 bases between them. CDR3 length equals 14 residues.

The rearrangement joins TRBV3-1 (or the pseudogene TRBV3-2) to TRBJ2-1; the D gene is possibly TRBD2 (5 bases). The length of the CDR3 is 15 residues. Per the germline V gene, CDR1 is LGHDT and CDR2 is YNNKEL (reference sequence). V lost 1 base and J lost 10, with 17 bases in between. The CDR3 DNA sequence: TGTGCCAGCAGCCAAGCGGGAACTCAACACGGGGAGCAGTTCTTC. It specifies CASSQAGTQHGEQFF.

This sequence joins TRBV6-6 and TRBJ2-7; TRBD1 agrees at 9 bases. CDR1 is MNHNY and CDR2 is SVGAGI in the germline V gene (reference sequence). This CDR3 is built from 15 residues. The V and J ends lost 7 bases and 5 bases, in that order; junction bases with no gene match: 12. CDR3 DNA: TGTGCCAGCAAGGGTGTCGGGACAGGGTTGAACGAGCAGTACTTC. Residues: CASKGVGTGLNEQYF.

This clone appeared a single time. The chain uses TRBV7-9 and TRBJ1-3; D is ambiguous. The CDR3 covers 14 residues. V shed 0 bases and J shed 0 bases, with 3 bases lying between them. The V gene's germline CDR1 is SEHNR and CDR2 FQNEAQ (reference sequence). CDR3 bases: TGTGCCAGCAGCTTAGCCGGCTCTGGAAACACCATATATTTT. Its protein is CASSLAGSGNTIYF.

This clone has more than one count but fewer than ten. The J gene is TRBJ1-1, the V gene TRBV6-5; no firm D call. V was clipped by 4 bases and J by 5 bases, with 14 bases between them. CDR3 length: 14 amino acids. CDR1 and CDR2 (germline): MNHEY, SVGAGI. The chain's CDR3 is CASSFGMRRTEAFF. DNA for the CDR3: TGTGCCAGCAGTTTTGGGATGAGGAGGACTGAAGCTTTCTTT.

The rearrangement joins TRBV15 to TRBJ2-1; 7 bases agree with TRBD1. The CDR3 contains 17 residues. J lost 2 bases, V lost 3 bases, and 10 bases had no gene match. The V gene's germline CDR1 is LNHNV and CDR2 YYDKDF (reference sequence). The CDR3 here is CATSRDQGTVTYNEQFF. The CDR3 DNA follows: TGTGCCACCAGCAGGGACCAAGGGACAGTCACCTACAATGAGCAGTTCTTC.

The rearrangement links TRBV27 to TRBJ2-6; TRBD1 might be the D (6 bases). The CDR3 sequence is 19 residues long. V was cut by 1 base and J by 4 bases, with 20 bases left in between. Germline loops: CDR1 MNHEY, CDR2 SMNVEV (reference sequence). The CDR3 loop is CASSLFRDTVIGGANVLTF. DNA for the CDR3: TGTGCCAGCAGTTTATTCCGGGACACTGTAATAGGGGGGGCCAACGTCCTGACTTTC.

This clone was counted a few times. This rearrangement joins TRBV5-1 to TRBJ2-7; TRBD2 agrees at 10 bases. Germline V lookup: CDR1 SGHRS, CDR2 YFSETQ. V lost 5 bases and J lost 2; bases outside the gene matches: 7. CDR3 length: 15 amino acids. In nucleotides, the CDR3 is TGCGCCAGCAGGTTCGGACTAGCGGCAGCCTACGAGCAGTACTTC. This translates into CASRFGLAAAYEQYF.

The genes are TRBV5-8 and TRBJ2-7, with a weak D call TRBD2 (6 bases). V lost 4 bases to trimming and J lost 3 bases, with 17 bases between them. Germline CDR1 SGHTS, CDR2 YDEGEE. The CDR3 is made up of 15 amino acids. The CDR3 nucleotides read TGTGCCAGCAGCCCCATAAGGGACTCCGTCTACGAGCAGTACTTC. Its translation is CASSPIRDSVYEQYF.

The rearrangement joins TRBV12-3 or TRBV12-4 to TRBJ2-5; a weak D match, TRBD1 (6 bases). V lost 5 bases, J lost 5 bases, and 12 bases lay in between. CDR3 length: 13 residues. The CDR3 here is CASSGQSRETQYF. The CDR3 DNA is TGTGCCAGCAGTGGACAGTCCCGGGAGACCCAGTACTTC.

The chain has TRBV3-1 (or the pseudogene TRBV3-2) and TRBJ1-3, with D tentatively TRBD1 (5 bases). The CDR3 extends over 15 amino acids. The V and J ends lost 0 bases and 0 bases respectively, with 6 bases between them. The germline gives CDR1 LGHDT, CDR2 YNNKEL (reference sequence). The CDR3 region has the DNA TGTGCCAGCAGCCAAGAGCAGGGCTCTGGAAACACCATATATTTT. Protein sequence: CASSQEQGSGNTIYF.

J is TRBJ1-4 and V is TRBV6-5; D is perhaps TRBD1 (6 bases). This CDR3 region has 15 residues. The germline CDR1 and CDR2 sequences are MNHEY and SVGAGI. The V and J ends lost 6 bases and 8 bases respectively, with 19 bases between them. CDR3 protein: CASRAAGTRFEKLFF. The CDR3 DNA sequence: TGTGCCAGCAGGGCCGCCGGGACACGGTTCGAAAAACTGTTTTTT.

The CDR3 region is CASSLQPDLRETQYF. In DNA, the CDR3 is TGTGCCAGCAGTCTACAACCGGACTTGAGAGAGACCCAGTACTTC. The V and J genes are TRBV27 and TRBJ2-5; a weak D match, TRBD2 (5 bases). Germline V lookup: CDR1 MNHEY, CDR2 SMNVEV (reference sequence). V was clipped by 5 bases and J by 4 bases, with 17 bases between them. The CDR3 sequence is 15 residues long.

The chain joins TRBV7-9 to TRBJ1-4; 7 bases line up with TRBD1. Looked up from germline, CDR1 is SEHNR and CDR2 is FQNEAQ (reference sequence). The length of the CDR3 is 15 residues. Losses at the gene ends were 5 bases for V and 6 bases for J; bases not matched to a gene: 9. CDR3 in amino acids: CASSRQGEADEKLFF. CDR3 bases: TGTGCCAGCAGCAGACAGGGAGAGGCCGATGAAAAACTGTTTTTT.